The rows below give T cell receptor beta chains drawn from one sample of a study of T cells in Graves' hyperthyroidism and ophthalmopathy. One entry per CDR3 protein, called by TCRdb with MiXCR from the multiplex PCR reads. This sample yields approximately 260,000 distinct CDR3 sequences, of which about 16% are seen a single time; around 30% belongs to the top ten. The material sequenced was blood. The receptors were sampled from a woman aged 45-59 years with Graves' hyperthyroidism that later progressed to Graves' ophthalmopathy. Both conserved end residues are part of each CDR3. A D gene is named only where the DNA matches it firmly. Clone sizes are given selectively: once, few, many, or a class where the clone is expanded.

abundance: once; d_gene: TRBD1; len: 14; v_gene: TRBV29-1; j_gene: TRBJ2-5; CDR3aa: CSVHAGTGEETQYF; CDR3nt: TGCAGCGTCCACGCCGGGACAGGGGAAGAGACCCAGTACTTC
abundance: many; d_gene: TRBD1; len: 14; v_gene: TRBV20-1; j_gene: TRBJ2-7; CDR3aa: CSAVPGQLAYEQYF; CDR3nt: TGCAGTGCAGTGCCGGGACAGCTAGCCTACGAGCAGTACTTC
abundance: many; d_gene: NA; len: 14; v_gene: TRBV28; j_gene: TRBJ2-7; CDR3aa: CASSFGKTITEQYF; CDR3nt: TGTGCCAGCAGTTTCGGAAAAACTATTACAGAGCAGTACTTC
abundance: many; d_gene: TRBD1; len: 15; v_gene: TRBV6-1; j_gene: TRBJ2-7; CDR3aa: CASKPRQGSSYEQYF; CDR3nt: TGTGCCAGCAAACCCAGACAGGGGAGCTCCTACGAGCAGTACTTC
abundance: many; d_gene: TRBD2; len: 15; v_gene: TRBV5-4; j_gene: TRBJ2-7; CDR3aa: CASSPAGGLSYEQYF; CDR3nt: TGTGCCAGCAGCCCAGCGGGAGGACTCTCCTACGAGCAGTACTTC
abundance: many; d_gene: TRBD2; len: 15; v_gene: TRBV28; j_gene: TRBJ2-2; CDR3aa: CASIFSGKDTGELFF; CDR3nt: TGTGCCAGCATCTTTAGCGGGAAGGACACCGGGGAGCTGTTTTTT
abundance: many; d_gene: NA; len: 15; v_gene: TRBV28; j_gene: TRBJ1-5; CDR3aa: CASSSLRVSNQPQHF; CDR3nt: TGTGCCAGCAGTTCCCTCAGGGTCAGCAATCAGCCCCAGCATTTT
abundance: few; d_gene: TRBD2; len: 16; v_gene: TRBV4-2; j_gene: TRBJ2-1; CDR3aa: CASSQDIGLAANEQFF; CDR3nt: TGTGCCAGCAGCCAAGATATTGGACTAGCAGCTAATGAGCAGTTCTTC
abundance: many; d_gene: TRBD1; len: 13; v_gene: TRBV12-3/TRBV12-4; j_gene: TRBJ2-7; CDR3aa: CASSTDREYEQYF; CDR3nt: TGTGCCAGCAGCACGGACAGGGAATACGAGCAGTACTTC
abundance: many; d_gene: NA; len: 13; v_gene: TRBV2; j_gene: TRBJ1-5; CDR3aa: CASSEGQGQPQHF; CDR3nt: TGTGCCAGCAGTGAAGGGCAGGGTCAGCCCCAGCATTTT
abundance: many; d_gene: NA; len: 14; v_gene: TRBV7-9; j_gene: TRBJ2-3; CDR3aa: CASSLEGTTDTQYF; CDR3nt: TGTGCCAGCAGCTTAGAGGGGACGACAGATACGCAGTATTTT
abundance: many; d_gene: TRBD1; len: 14; v_gene: TRBV6-1; j_gene: TRBJ2-1; CDR3aa: CASIRTGGINEQFF; CDR3nt: TGTGCCAGCATCCGGACAGGGGGGATCAATGAGCAGTTCTTC
abundance: many; d_gene: NA; len: 14; v_gene: TRBV10-3; j_gene: TRBJ1-4; CDR3aa: CAISPFTTNEKLFF; CDR3nt: TGTGCCATCAGTCCCTTTACAACTAATGAAAAACTGTTTTTT
abundance: NA; d_gene: NA; len: 11; v_gene: TRBV30; j_gene: TRBJ1-1; CDR3aa: CAWREYAEAFF; CDR3nt: TGTGCCTGGAGAGAGTACGCTGAAGCTTTCTTT
abundance: many; d_gene: TRBD1; len: 15; v_gene: TRBV20-1; j_gene: TRBJ2-7; CDR3aa: CSARVGTANSYEQYF; CDR3nt: TGCAGTGCTAGAGTCGGGACAGCGAACTCCTACGAGCAGTACTTC
abundance: few; d_gene: NA; len: 14; v_gene: TRBV7-9; j_gene: TRBJ1-2; CDR3aa: CASSLNALAYGYTF; CDR3nt: TGTGCCAGCAGCTTAAACGCCCTAGCCTATGGCTACACCTTC
abundance: many; d_gene: NA; len: 15; v_gene: TRBV5-1; j_gene: TRBJ2-6; CDR3aa: CASSLDWSGANVLTF; CDR3nt: TGCGCCAGCAGCTTGGACTGGTCTGGGGCCAACGTCCTGACTTTC
abundance: many; d_gene: NA; len: 11; v_gene: TRBV11-2; j_gene: TRBJ1-6; CDR3aa: CASSFGPDLHF; CDR3nt: TGTGCCAGCAGCTTCGGGCCTGACCTCCACTTT
abundance: many; d_gene: NA; len: 16; v_gene: TRBV10-1; j_gene: TRBJ1-2; CDR3aa: CASSESPRQGWYGYTF; CDR3nt: TGCGCCAGCAGTGAGTCCCCCCGGCAGGGATGGTATGGCTACACCTTC
abundance: many; d_gene: TRBD1; len: 15; v_gene: TRBV24-1; j_gene: TRBJ1-2; CDR3aa: CATSDSGQAQGGYTF; CDR3nt: TGTGCCACCAGTGACTCCGGACAGGCCCAGGGTGGCTACACCTTC
abundance: NA; d_gene: TRBD1; len: 14; v_gene: TRBV9; j_gene: TRBJ1-5; CDR3aa: CASSAGQDNQPQHF; CDR3nt: TGTGCCAGCAGCGCAGGACAGGACAATCAGCCCCAGCATTTT
abundance: many; d_gene: NA; len: 13; v_gene: TRBV7-2; j_gene: TRBJ1-1; CDR3aa: CASSSYTDTEAFF; CDR3nt: TGTGCCAGCAGCTCTTACACTGACACTGAAGCTTTCTTT
abundance: many; d_gene: TRBD1; len: 15; v_gene: TRBV27; j_gene: TRBJ1-1; CDR3aa: CASSLEMTGGTEAFF; CDR3nt: TGTGCCAGCAGTTTAGAGATGACAGGGGGCACTGAAGCTTTCTTT
abundance: many; d_gene: NA; len: 11; v_gene: TRBV29-1; j_gene: TRBJ1-4; CDR3aa: CSVGQDEKLFF; CDR3nt: TGCAGCGTTGGGCAGGATGAAAAACTGTTTTTT